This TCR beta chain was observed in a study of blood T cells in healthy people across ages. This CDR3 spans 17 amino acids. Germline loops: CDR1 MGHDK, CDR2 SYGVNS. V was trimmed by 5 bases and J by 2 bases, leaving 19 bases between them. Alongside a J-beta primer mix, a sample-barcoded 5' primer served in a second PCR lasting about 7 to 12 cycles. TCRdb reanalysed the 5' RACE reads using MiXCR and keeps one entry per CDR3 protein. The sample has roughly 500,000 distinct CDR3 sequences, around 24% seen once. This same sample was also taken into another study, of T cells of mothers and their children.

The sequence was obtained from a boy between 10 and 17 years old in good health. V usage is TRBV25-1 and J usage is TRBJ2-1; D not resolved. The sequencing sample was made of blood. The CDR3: CASSRRKLLRPYNEQFF. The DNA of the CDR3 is TGTGCCAGCAGTCGCCGGAAGTTATTAAGGCCCTACAATGAGCAGTTCTTC. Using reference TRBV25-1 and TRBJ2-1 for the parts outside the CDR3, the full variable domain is EADIYQTPRYLVIGTGKKITLECSQTMGHDKMYWYQQDPGMELHLIHYSYGVNSTEKGDLSSESTVSRIRTEHFPLTLESARPSHTSQYLCASSRRKLLRPYNEQFFGPGTRLTVL.